One sample yielded the 20 T cell receptor beta chains listed below, sequenced in a study of graft-versus-host responses after intestinal transplantation. TCRdb keeps only in-frame clones here, not all; method: immunoSEQ multiplex PCR. The sample carries about 110,000 clones, over 80% recorded once. Antigens of these TCRs are unknown. The sample consisted of unstimulated CD4+ T cells sorted from spleen or lymph node cells, taken before transplant. The receptors shown here come from a human donor who was the organ donor for an intestinal transplant.

The chain has TRBV11-1 and TRBJ2-7, with D unclear. V was clipped by 3 bases and J by 5 bases, with 11 bases between them. Germline CDR1 SGHAT, CDR2 FQDESV (reference sequence). The CDR3 sequence is 13 residues long. CDR3 protein: CASSFRLGHEQYF. The CDR3 region has the DNA TGTGCCAGCAGCTTCCGACTTGGCCACGAGCAGTACTTC.

This chain connects TRBV28 to TRBJ2-7; maybe TRBD1 (6 bases). With 7 bases removed from V and 1 base from J, the gap between germline ends came to 11 bases. This CDR3 is built from 13 residues. The V gene's germline CDR1 is MDHEN and CDR2 SYDVKM. CDR3 coding DNA: TGTGCCAGCAATGAGGGGGAATCCTACGAGCAGTACTTC. This encodes CASNEGESYEQYF.

The chain recombines TRBV5-4 with TRBJ2-7; 9 bases fit TRBD1. The CDR3 sequence is 15 residues long. From germline, CDR1 is SGHNT and CDR2 YYREEE (reference sequence). J lost 1 base, V lost 0 bases, and 2 bases had no gene match. The CDR3 DNA follows: TGTGCCAGCAGCTTGGAGGACAGGGGTTCCTACGAGCAGTACTTC. Translation: CASSLEDRGSYEQYF.

This chain joins TRBV4-1 and TRBJ1-4; 10 bases are shared with TRBD1. Germline lookup yields CDR1 MGHRA and CDR2 YSYEKL. The CDR3 totals 14 residues. V lost 2 bases, J lost 10 bases, and 4 bases stayed unmatched. Written as DNA, the CDR3 is TGCGCCAGCAGCCAACTCGGACAGGGGGGAAAACTGTTTTTT. The encoded protein is CASSQLGQGGKLFF.

The genes are TRBV7-2 and TRBJ1-5; no clear D. Germline V CDR1 and CDR2: SGHTA, FQGNSA. Trimming took 3 bases from V and 7 from J, leaving 13 bases between them. The CDR3 covers 14 residues. CDR3 bases: TGTGCCAGCAGCTTCCGGGCAGGCGACCAGCCCCAGCATTTT. Protein product: CASSFRAGDQPQHF.

V and J are TRBV7-2 and TRBJ1-5, with D perhaps TRBD1 (6 bases). Germline V gene lookup returns CDR1 SGHTA and CDR2 FQGNSA. The CDR3 loop spans 14 amino acids. V lost 7 bases and J lost 6, with 16 bases in between. In nucleotides, the CDR3 is TGTGCCAGCACCCGTTACAGGGTAGGTCAGCCCCAGCATTTT. Residues: CASTRYRVGQPQHF. The whole variable domain, remainder taken from reference TRBV7-2 and TRBJ1-5, is GAGVSQSPSNKVTEKGKDVELRCDPISGHTALYWYRQSLGQGLEFLIYFQGNSAPDKSGLPSDRFSAERTGGSVSTLTIQRTQQEDSAVYLCASTRYRVGQPQHFGDGTRLSIL.

The chain has TRBV19 and TRBJ1-4; D unclear. The length of the CDR3 is 11 residues. Germline V lookup: CDR1 LNHDA, CDR2 SQIVND (reference sequence). Trimming pared 5 bases from V and 8 bases from J, leaving 6 bases between. The CDR3 loop is CASSGPEKLFF. In DNA, the CDR3 is TGTGCCAGTAGTGGACCGGAAAAACTGTTTTTT.

The chain combines TRBV10-1 with TRBJ2-3, with 11 bases aligning to TRBD2. In germline, CDR1 is WNHNN, CDR2 SYGVQD (reference sequence). The CDR3 has 17 amino acids. With 6 bases clipped from V and 4 bases from J, the junction kept 12 bases outside the gene matches. The CDR3 DNA reads TGCGCCAGCAGCCCATGGGTAGCGGGAGGGCCGTCAGATACGCAGTATTTT. Translated: CASSPWVAGGPSDTQYF.

V usage is TRBV6-1 and J usage is TRBJ2-5; the match to TRBD2 covers 7 bases. J lost 5 bases, V lost 11 bases, and 14 bases had no gene match. Germline V gives CDR1 MNHNS, CDR2 SASEGT. CDR3 length: 14 residues. The CDR3 sequence: CASQGGAGWETQYF. The CDR3 nucleotides are TGTGCCTCGCAGGGAGGGGCAGGGTGGGAGACCCAGTACTTC.

The chain is built from TRBV19 and TRBJ2-2, with 10 bases fitting TRBD2. Germline lookup yields CDR1 LNHDA and CDR2 SQIVND (reference sequence). The junction had 4 bases not matched to a gene; V was cut back by 1 base and J by 5 bases. The CDR3 spans 16 residues. For the CDR3, the DNA is TGTGCCAGTAGTATAGGAGTAGCGGGAGGTACCGGGGAGCTGTTTTTT. As protein: CASSIGVAGGTGELFF.

CDR3 sequence reads: CASSFRQGHQPQHF. CDR3 sequence (DNA): TGTGCCAGCAGTTTCCGACAGGGCCATCAGCCCCAGCATTTT. The V call is TRBV2, the J call TRBJ1-5; 7 bases align to TRBD1. Germline V gene lookup returns CDR1 SNHLY and CDR2 FYNNEI. V was clipped by 5 bases and J by 5 bases; unmatched bases: 6. The CDR3 has 14 amino acids.

The chain recombines TRBV7-2 with TRBJ2-1; D may be TRBD2 (6 bases). The germline V gene encodes CDR1 SGHTA and CDR2 FQGNSA. There are 13 residues in the CDR3. The V end was cut by 5 bases, the J end by 8 bases, with 13 bases between. The CDR3 region is CASSVLAVDEQFF. The CDR3 DNA follows: TGTGCCAGCAGCGTACTAGCAGTGGATGAGCAGTTCTTC.

The rearrangement joins TRBV19 to TRBJ1-5; TRBD1 matches 8 bases. The CDR3 covers 15 residues. Germline V gives CDR1 LNHDA, CDR2 SQIVND (reference sequence). V trimming: 7 bases; J trimming: 7 bases; junction bases outside the gene matches: 12. This CDR3 reads CASTRVTGGGQPQHF. DNA of the CDR3: TGTGCCAGTACCCGGGTCACAGGGGGAGGGCAGCCCCAGCATTTT. Filled out from reference TRBV19 and TRBJ1-5, the complete variable domain reads DGGITQSPKYLFRKEGQNVTLSCEQNLNHDAMYWYRQDPGQGLRLIYYSQIVNDFQKGDIAEGYSVSREKKESFPLTVTSAQKNPTAFYLCASTRVTGGGQPQHFGDGTRLSIL.

The V gene is TRBV2, the J gene TRBJ2-3; 13 positions match TRBD2. The germline CDR1 and CDR2 sequences are SNHLY and FYNNEI. V shed 5 bases, J shed 2 bases, and the junction held 4 bases outside the gene matches. The CDR3 has 16 amino acids. The CDR3 sequence: CASSPGLAGSTDTQYF. For the CDR3, the DNA is TGTGCCAGCAGTCCGGGACTAGCGGGGTCCACAGATACGCAGTATTTT. Variable domain in full (rest from reference TRBV2 and TRBJ2-3): EPEVTQTPSHQVTQMGQEVILRCVPISNHLYFYWYRQILGQKVEFLVSFYNNEISEKSEIFDDQFSVERPDGSNFTLKIRSTKLEDSAMYFCASSPGLAGSTDTQYFGPGTRLTVL.

The chain links TRBV9 to TRBJ2-5; tentative D call: TRBD2 (5 bases). Germline CDR1 and CDR2: SGDLS and YYNGEE. Trimming stripped 0 bases from V and 5 bases from J, with 14 bases between. The CDR3 contains 15 residues. For the CDR3, the DNA is TGTGCCAGCAGCGTAGACGAAGGGAGAGGGGAGACCCAGTACTTC. It yields the protein CASSVDEGRGETQYF.

J is TRBJ2-7 and V is TRBV2; D is possibly TRBD2 (5 bases). V was shortened by 5 bases and J by 3 bases, with 14 bases between the two germline ends. Germline V CDR1 and CDR2: SNHLY, FYNNEI. The CDR3 is 14 residues long. The CDR3 DNA sequence: TGTGCCAGCAGTCTAGGCGGGCGGCTCTACGAGCAGTACTTC. This translates into CASSLGGRLYEQYF.

As regards this clone: Within the sample, other DNA sequences also encode this same CDR3. This chain joins TRBV15 and TRBJ1-3; TRBD1 might be the D (6 bases). The V end was cut by 3 bases, the J end by 0 bases, with 12 bases between. Germline-derived CDR1 and CDR2 are LNHNV and YYDKDF (reference sequence). This CDR3 is 16 amino acids long. The CDR3 is CATSRVGQLSGNTIYF. The CDR3 coding sequence is TGTGCCACCAGCAGGGTAGGACAGCTCTCTGGAAACACCATATATTTT.

The chain links TRBV14 to TRBJ2-7, with 9 nucleotides matching TRBD1. The CDR3 contains 15 residues. Germline CDR1 reads SGHDN; CDR2 reads FVKESK. The ends lost 2 bases at V and 6 bases at J; junction bases unmatched: 8. The CDR3 bases are TGTGCCAGCAGCCAAATACCGGGACAGGGTAGCGAGCAGTACTTC. It codes for CASSQIPGQGSEQYF.

This clone was seen a few times. The J gene is TRBJ1-2, the V gene TRBV19, with TRBD1 as a possible D gene (5 bases). The V end was cut by 6 bases, the J end by 6 bases, with 8 bases between. The germline CDR1 and CDR2 sequences are LNHDA and SQIVND (reference sequence). CDR3 length equals 11 residues. The CDR3 sequence is CASRGGDGYTF. CDR3 sequence (DNA): TGTGCCAGTAGGGGAGGGGATGGCTACACCTTC.

The genes are TRBV27 and TRBJ2-7; TRBD2 agrees at 8 bases. With V trimmed by 7 bases and J by 3 bases, 14 bases remained unmatched. CDR3 length: 16 residues. CDR1 and CDR2 from the germline V gene are MNHEY and SMNVEV (reference sequence). This CDR3 is CASIPIGRSGSYEQYF. CDR3 bases: TGTGCCAGCATTCCCATTGGGCGGAGCGGGAGCTACGAGCAGTACTTC.